The 5 T cell receptor beta chains given below trace back to one sample, sequenced in a study of response to subunit inactivated influenza vaccine. TCRdb redid the calling of the RT-PCR reads with MiXCR, one entry per CDR3 protein. The repertoire includes about 650,000 distinct CDR3 sequences, 14% of them detected once, and 6.5% to 8% sits in the top ten. The specimen was PBMCs from blood, collected around 15 days before vaccination. Receptors originate from a man aged 45-60 years who received an inactivated influenza vaccine.

The chain uses TRBV4-1 and TRBJ2-5; no reliable D call. The V end lost 5 bases, the J end lost 7 bases, and 14 bases lay between the germline ends. Germline values: CDR1 MGHRA, CDR2 YSYEKL. This CDR3 comprises 13 residues. CDR3 bases: TGCGCCAGCAGCGAGTCGTTTGACGGGACCCAGTACTTC. Amino acids: CASSESFDGTQYF.

This clonotype was counted only a few times. This chain links TRBV4-1 with TRBJ2-7, with 10 nucleotides matching TRBD2. This CDR3 comprises 17 residues. V lost 1 base to trimming and J lost 3 bases; unmatched junction nucleotides: 9. Germline V gene lookup returns CDR1 MGHRA and CDR2 YSYEKL. CDR3 region: CASSQGYMTSGHYEQYF. The CDR3 DNA reads TGCGCCAGCAGCCAAGGATACATGACTAGCGGGCACTACGAGCAGTACTTC.

This clonotype came up a few times. The chain links TRBV7-6 to TRBJ2-1, with 11 nucleotides matching TRBD2. The CDR3 runs to 16 residues. Trimming took 2 bases from V and 9 from J; bases not matched to a gene: 9. CDR1 is SGHVS and CDR2 is FNYEAQ in the germline V gene. CDR3 in amino acids: CASSLRLAGGTPEQFF. The CDR3 nucleotides are TGTGCCAGCAGCTTACGCCTAGCGGGAGGAACCCCTGAGCAGTTCTTC.

A word on this clonotype: The junction and the germline gene differ at one end; a read error may be behind it. The rearrangement links TRBV7-2 to TRBJ2-7; D unresolved. This CDR3 is built from 14 residues. Germline loops: CDR1 SGHTA, CDR2 FQGNSA. The CDR3 loop reads CASSLAGATYEQYF. As DNA, the CDR3 is TGCGCCAGCAGCTTGGCCGGCGCTACCTACGAGCAGTACTTC.

The table lists this clonotype with a few counts. The DNA for the CDR3 is TGCAGTGCTCTCCCCTTGGCGGCAGGTTATAATTCACCCCTCCACTTT. Its translation: CSALPLAAGYNSPLHF. The V call is TRBV20-1, the J call TRBJ1-6; D is uncertain. V was cut by 5 bases and J by 4 bases, with 18 bases left in between. The CDR3 is 16 amino acids. Germline CDR1 and CDR2: DFQATT and SNEGSKA (reference sequence).